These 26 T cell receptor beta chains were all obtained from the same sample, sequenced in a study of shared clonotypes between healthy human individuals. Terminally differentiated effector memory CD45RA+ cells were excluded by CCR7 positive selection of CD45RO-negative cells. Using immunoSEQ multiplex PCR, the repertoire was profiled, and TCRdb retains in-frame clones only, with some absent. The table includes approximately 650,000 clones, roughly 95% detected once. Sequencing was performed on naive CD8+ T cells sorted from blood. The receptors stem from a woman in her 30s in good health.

CDR3 DNA sequence: TGTGCCAGCAGAGGACCTTATGGCTACACCTTC. Its translation: CASRGPYGYTF. This chain links TRBV6-5 with TRBJ1-2; D gene ambiguous. Germline V gene data show CDR1 as MNHEY and CDR2 as SVGAGI. V was pared by 6 bases and J by 5 bases, with 7 bases between. The CDR3 consists of 11 residues.

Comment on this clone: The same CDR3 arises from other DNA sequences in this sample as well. The CDR3 region is CASSVAGSNTGELFF. CDR3 nucleotide sequence: TGTGCCAGCAGCGTAGCAGGGTCTAACACCGGGGAGCTGTTTTTT. The chain links TRBV9 to TRBJ2-2, with D possibly TRBD1 on 5 matching bases. CDR3 length equals 15 residues. Looked up from germline, CDR1 is SGDLS and CDR2 is YYNGEE. V lost 0 bases and J lost 2, with 8 bases in between. The full variable domain, with the rest looked up from reference TRBV9 and TRBJ2-2, is DSGVTQTPKHLITATGQRVTLRCSPRSGDLSVYWYQQSLDQGLQFLIQYYNGEERAKGNILERFSAQQFPDLHSELNLSSLELGDSALYFCASSVAGSNTGELFFGEGSRLTVL.

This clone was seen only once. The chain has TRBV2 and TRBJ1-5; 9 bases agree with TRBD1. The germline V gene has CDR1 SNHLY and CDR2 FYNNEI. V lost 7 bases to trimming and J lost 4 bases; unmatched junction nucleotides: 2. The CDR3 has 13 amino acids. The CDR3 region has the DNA TGTGCCAGCATAGACAGGGGGAATCAGCCCCAGCATTTT. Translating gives CASIDRGNQPQHF.

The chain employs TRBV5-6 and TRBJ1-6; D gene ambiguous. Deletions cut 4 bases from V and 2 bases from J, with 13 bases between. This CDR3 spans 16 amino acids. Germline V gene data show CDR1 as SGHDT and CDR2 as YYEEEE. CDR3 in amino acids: CASSRFLAAYNSPLHF. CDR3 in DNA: TGTGCCAGCAGCCGTTTCTTGGCAGCCTATAATTCACCCCTCCACTTT.

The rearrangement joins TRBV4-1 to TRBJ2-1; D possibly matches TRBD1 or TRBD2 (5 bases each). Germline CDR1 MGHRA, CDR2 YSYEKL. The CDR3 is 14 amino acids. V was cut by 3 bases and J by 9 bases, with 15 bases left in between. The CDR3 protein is CASSQAGNGAEQFF. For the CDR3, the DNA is TGCGCCAGCAGCCAGGCCGGAAACGGGGCTGAGCAGTTCTTC.

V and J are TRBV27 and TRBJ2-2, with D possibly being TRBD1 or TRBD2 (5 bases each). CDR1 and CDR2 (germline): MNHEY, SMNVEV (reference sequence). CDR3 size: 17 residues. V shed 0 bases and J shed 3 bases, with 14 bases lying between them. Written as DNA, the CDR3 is TGTGCCAGCAGTTTATCCCCCGGGGCCGGGGACACCGGGGAGCTGTTTTTT. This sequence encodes CASSLSPGAGDTGELFF.

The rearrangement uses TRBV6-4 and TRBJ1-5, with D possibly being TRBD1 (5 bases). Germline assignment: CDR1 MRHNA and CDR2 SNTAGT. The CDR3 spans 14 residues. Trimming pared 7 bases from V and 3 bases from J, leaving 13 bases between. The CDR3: CASNFPGNNQPQHF. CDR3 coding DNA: TGTGCCAGCAATTTCCCAGGGAACAATCAGCCCCAGCATTTT.

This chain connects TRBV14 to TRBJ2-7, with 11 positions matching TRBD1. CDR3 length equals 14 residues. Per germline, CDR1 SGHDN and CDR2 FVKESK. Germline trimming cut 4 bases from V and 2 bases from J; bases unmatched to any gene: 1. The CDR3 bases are TGTGCCAGCAGCCGGACAGGGGGCACCTACGAGCAGTACTTC. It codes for CASSRTGGTYEQYF.

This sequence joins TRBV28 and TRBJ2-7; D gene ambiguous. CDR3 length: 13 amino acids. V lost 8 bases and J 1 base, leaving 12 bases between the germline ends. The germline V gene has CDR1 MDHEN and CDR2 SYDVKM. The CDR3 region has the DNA TGTGCCAGCTCCGAGAACGGATCCTACGAGCAGTACTTC. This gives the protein CASSENGSYEQYF.

CDR3 loop: CASSTRDRVTQPQHF. CDR3 coding DNA: TGTGCCAGTAGTACCCGGGACAGGGTAACACAGCCCCAGCATTTT. This chain uses TRBV19 with TRBJ1-5, with 9 nucleotides matching TRBD1. The ends lost 4 bases at V and 7 bases at J; junction bases unmatched: 8. The CDR3 has 15 residues. The V gene's germline CDR1 is LNHDA and CDR2 SQIVND (reference sequence).

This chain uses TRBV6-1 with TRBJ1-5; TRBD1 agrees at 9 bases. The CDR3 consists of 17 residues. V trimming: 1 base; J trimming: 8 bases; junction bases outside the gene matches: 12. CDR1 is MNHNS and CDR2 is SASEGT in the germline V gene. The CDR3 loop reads CASSEGREQGAYKPQHF. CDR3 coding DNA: TGTGCCAGCAGTGAAGGGAGAGAACAGGGGGCTTACAAGCCCCAGCATTTT.

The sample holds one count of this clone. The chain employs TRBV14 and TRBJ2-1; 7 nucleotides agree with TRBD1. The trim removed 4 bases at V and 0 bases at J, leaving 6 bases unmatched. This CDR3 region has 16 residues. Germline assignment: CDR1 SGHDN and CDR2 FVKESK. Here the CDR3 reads CASSLMTGSSYNEQFF. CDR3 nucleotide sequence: TGTGCCAGCAGCCTGATGACAGGGAGCTCCTACAATGAGCAGTTCTTC.

CDR3 loop: CASSSGRLAGVNEQFF. CDR3 sequence (DNA): TGTGCCAGCAGCTCCGGGAGACTAGCGGGAGTCAATGAGCAGTTCTTC. V and J are TRBV7-3 and TRBJ2-1, with TRBD2 matching 12 bases. Unmatched junction bases numbered 7, after V lost 4 bases and J lost 6 bases. Germline V gene sequence: CDR1 SGHTA, CDR2 FQGTGA. The CDR3 contains 16 residues.

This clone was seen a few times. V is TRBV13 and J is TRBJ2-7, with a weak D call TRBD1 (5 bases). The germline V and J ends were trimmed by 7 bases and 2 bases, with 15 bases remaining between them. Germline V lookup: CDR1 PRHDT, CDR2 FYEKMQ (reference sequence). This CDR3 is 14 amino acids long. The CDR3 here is CASTPPTVPYEQYF. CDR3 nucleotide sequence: TGTGCCAGCACCCCACCGACAGTACCCTACGAGCAGTACTTC.

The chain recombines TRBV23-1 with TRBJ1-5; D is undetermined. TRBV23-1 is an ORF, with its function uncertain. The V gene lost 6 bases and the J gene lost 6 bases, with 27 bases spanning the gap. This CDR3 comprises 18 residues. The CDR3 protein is CASSTTPERAIRRQPQHF. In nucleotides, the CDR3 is TGCGCCAGCAGCACAACCCCCGAGCGGGCCATTCGACGTCAGCCCCAGCATTTT.

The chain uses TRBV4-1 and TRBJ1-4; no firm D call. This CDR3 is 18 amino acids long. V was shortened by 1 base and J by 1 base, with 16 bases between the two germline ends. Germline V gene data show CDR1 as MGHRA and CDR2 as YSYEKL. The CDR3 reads CASSQAPPAKGTNEKLFF. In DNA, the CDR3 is TGCGCCAGCAGCCAAGCCCCTCCCGCCAAGGGAACTAATGAAAAACTGTTTTTT.

DNA for the CDR3: TGTGCCAGCAGCTTAATCCTAGCGGGAGGGCCAAGTGAGCAGTTCTTC. This sequence encodes CASSLILAGGPSEQFF. The chain joins TRBV7-9 to TRBJ2-1; 12 positions match TRBD2. The V gene's germline CDR1 is SEHNR and CDR2 FQNEAQ (reference sequence). V lost 2 bases to trimming and J lost 9 bases; unmatched junction nucleotides: 8. This CDR3 is 16 amino acids long.

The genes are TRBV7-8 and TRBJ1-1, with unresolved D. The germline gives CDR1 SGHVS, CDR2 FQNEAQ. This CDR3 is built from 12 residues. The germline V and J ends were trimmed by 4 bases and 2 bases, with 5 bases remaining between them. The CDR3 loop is CASSSANTEAFF. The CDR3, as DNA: TGTGCCAGCAGCTCCGCCAACACTGAAGCTTTCTTT.

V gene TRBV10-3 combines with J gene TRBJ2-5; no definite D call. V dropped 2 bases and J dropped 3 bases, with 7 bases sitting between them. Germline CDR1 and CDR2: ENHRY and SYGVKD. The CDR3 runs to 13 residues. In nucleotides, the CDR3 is TGTGCCATCAGTGAGGGGATAGAAGAGACCCAGTACTTC. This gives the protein CAISEGIEETQYF.

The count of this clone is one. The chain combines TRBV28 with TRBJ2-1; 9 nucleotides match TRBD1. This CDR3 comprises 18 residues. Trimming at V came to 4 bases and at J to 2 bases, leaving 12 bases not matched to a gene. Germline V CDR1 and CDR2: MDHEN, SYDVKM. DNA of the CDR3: TGTGCCAGCAGTTGCAAGAACCCGGGACAGGGAACCTACAATGAGCAGTTCTTC. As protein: CASSCKNPGQGTYNEQFF.

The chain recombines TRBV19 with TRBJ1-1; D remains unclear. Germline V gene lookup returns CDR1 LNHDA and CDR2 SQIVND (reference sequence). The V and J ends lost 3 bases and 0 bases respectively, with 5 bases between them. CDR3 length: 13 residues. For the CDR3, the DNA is TGTGCCAGTAGTATTTCTGTGAACACTGAAGCTTTCTTT. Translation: CASSISVNTEAFF.

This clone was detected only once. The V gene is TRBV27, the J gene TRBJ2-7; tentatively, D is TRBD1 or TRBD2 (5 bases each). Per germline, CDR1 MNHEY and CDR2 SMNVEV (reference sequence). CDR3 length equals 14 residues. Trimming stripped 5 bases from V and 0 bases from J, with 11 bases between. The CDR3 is CASSLGAASYEQYF. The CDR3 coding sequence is TGTGCCAGCAGTCTCGGGGCAGCCTCCTACGAGCAGTACTTC.

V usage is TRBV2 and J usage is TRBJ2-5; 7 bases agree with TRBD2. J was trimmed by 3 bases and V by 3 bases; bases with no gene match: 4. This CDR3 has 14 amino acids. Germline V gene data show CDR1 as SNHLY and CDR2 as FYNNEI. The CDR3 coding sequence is TGTGCCAGCAGTGATCTGGCGGGAGAAGAGACCCAGTACTTC. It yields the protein CASSDLAGEETQYF.

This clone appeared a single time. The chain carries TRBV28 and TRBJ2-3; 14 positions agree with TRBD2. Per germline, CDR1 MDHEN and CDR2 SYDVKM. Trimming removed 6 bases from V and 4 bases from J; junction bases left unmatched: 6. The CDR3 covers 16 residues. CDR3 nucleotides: TGTGCCAGCAGCCAGGGACTAGCGGGAGACTCAGATACGCAGTATTTT. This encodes CASSQGLAGDSDTQYF.

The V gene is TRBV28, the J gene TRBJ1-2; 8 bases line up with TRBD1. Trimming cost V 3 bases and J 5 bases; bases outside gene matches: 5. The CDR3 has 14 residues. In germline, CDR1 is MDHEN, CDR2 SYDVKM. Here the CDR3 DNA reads TGTGCCAGCAGTTTTAGCCAGGGGGCTTATGGCTACACCTTC. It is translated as CASSFSQGAYGYTF.

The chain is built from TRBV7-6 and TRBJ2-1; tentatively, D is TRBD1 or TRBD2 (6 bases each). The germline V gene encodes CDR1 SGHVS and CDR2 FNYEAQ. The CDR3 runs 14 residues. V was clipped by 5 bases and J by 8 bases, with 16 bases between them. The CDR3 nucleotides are TGTGCCAGCAGCCCGGCGTGGGGGGCGGATGAGCAGTTCTTC. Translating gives CASSPAWGADEQFF.